This is a list of T cell receptor beta chains from one sample in a study of shared clonotypes between healthy human individuals. The repertoire was sequenced with immunoSEQ multiplex PCR; TCRdb's copy has only in-frame clones and lacks some. This sample has around 1,000,000 clones, with 77% found just once. Sequences were obtained from memory CD4+ T cells from PBMCs. These receptors were collected from a young man in good health. Some clones in this sample may be carry-over from other donors' samples. CDR3s include the opening cysteine and the closing phenylalanine or tryptophan. D genes are given only for firm matches. For some rows the clone size is stated as once, few or many, or as a class when expanded; others skip it.

D gene	V gene	clone size	J gene	CDR3 protein	CDR3 DNA
-	TRBV7-6	-	TRBJ1-4	CASSLGGNEKLFF	TGTGCCAGCAGCTTAGGAGGAAATGAAAAACTGTTTTTT
TRBD2	TRBV5-1	-	TRBJ2-1	CASSLGASGSNEQFF	TGCGCCAGCAGCTTGGGGGCTAGCGGAAGTAATGAGCAGTTCTTC
-	TRBV2	-	TRBJ2-7	CASRGSTYEQYF	TGTGCCAGCAGAGGGTCCACTTACGAGCAGTACTTC
-	TRBV11-2	many	TRBJ2-1	CASSLTGGYNEQFF	TGTGCCAGCAGCTTGACCGGGGGCTACAATGAGCAGTTCTTC
TRBD1	TRBV28	-	TRBJ1-2	CATSRDRGSGYTF	TGTGCCACCTCCCGGGACAGGGGAAGCGGCTACACCTTC
-	TRBV15	once	TRBJ2-1	CATSRAMNSYNEQFF	TGTGCCACCAGCAGAGCGATGAACTCCTACAATGAGCAGTTCTTC
TRBD1	TRBV28	-	TRBJ2-7	CASSLTGVSYEQYF	TGTGCCAGCAGTTTGACAGGGGTTTCCTACGAGCAGTACTTC
TRBD2	TRBV5-4	few	TRBJ2-1	CASSLLAGPNEQFF	TGTGCCAGCAGCTTGCTAGCGGGGCCCAATGAGCAGTTCTTC
-	TRBV4-2	-	TRBJ2-5	CASSLRDSQETQYF	TGTGCCAGCAGCCTCCGGGACTCACAAGAGACCCAGTACTTC
TRBD1	TRBV25-1	few	TRBJ1-4	CASSGDRATNEKLFF	TGTGCCAGCAGTGGAGACAGGGCAACTAATGAAAAACTGTTTTTT